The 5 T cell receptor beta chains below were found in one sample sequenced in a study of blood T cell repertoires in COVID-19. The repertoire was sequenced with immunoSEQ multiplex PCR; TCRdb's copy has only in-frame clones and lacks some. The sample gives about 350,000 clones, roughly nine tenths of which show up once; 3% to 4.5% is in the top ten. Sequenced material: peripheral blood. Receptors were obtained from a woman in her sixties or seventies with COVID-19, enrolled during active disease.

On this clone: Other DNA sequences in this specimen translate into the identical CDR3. As DNA, the CDR3 is TGCGCCAGCAGCTTGAGCCCGAACACTGAAGCTTTCTTT. As protein: CASSLSPNTEAFF. The rearrangement uses TRBV5-1 and TRBJ1-1; D is undetermined. Between the trimmed V and J ends, which lost 1 base and 1 base, there was a span of 5 bases. The CDR3 runs to 13 residues. Germline lookup yields CDR1 SGHRS and CDR2 YFSETQ.

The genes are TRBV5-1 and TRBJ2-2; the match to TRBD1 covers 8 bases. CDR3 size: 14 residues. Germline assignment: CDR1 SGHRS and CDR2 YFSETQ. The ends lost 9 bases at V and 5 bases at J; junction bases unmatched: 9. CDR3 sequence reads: CATGQGALTGELFF. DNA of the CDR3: TGCGCCACCGGGCAGGGGGCGCTGACCGGGGAGCTGTTTTTT.

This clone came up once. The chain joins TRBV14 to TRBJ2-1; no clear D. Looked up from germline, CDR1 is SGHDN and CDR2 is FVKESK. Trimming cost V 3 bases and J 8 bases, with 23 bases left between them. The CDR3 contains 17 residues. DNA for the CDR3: TGTGCCAGCAGCCAGGAGCCGGGTCTCGCAACCCCCCATGAGCAGTTCTTC. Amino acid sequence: CASSQEPGLATPHEQFF.

The CDR3 reads CASSFRDNNYGYTF. The CDR3 DNA sequence: TGTGCCAGCAGTTTCCGGGACAACAACTATGGCTACACCTTC. This rearrangement joins TRBV2 to TRBJ1-2; a possible D gene is TRBD1 (6 bases). The CDR3 is 14 amino acids. Trimming removed 5 bases from V and 2 bases from J, with 12 bases in between. Per germline, CDR1 SNHLY and CDR2 FYNNEI.

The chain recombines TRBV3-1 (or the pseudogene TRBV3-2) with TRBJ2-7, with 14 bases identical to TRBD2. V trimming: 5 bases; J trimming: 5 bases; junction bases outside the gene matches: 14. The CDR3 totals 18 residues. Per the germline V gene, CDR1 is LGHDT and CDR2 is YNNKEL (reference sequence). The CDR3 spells CASSSTARLAGGRNEQYF. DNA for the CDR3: TGTGCCAGCAGCTCCACCGCCCGACTAGCGGGGGGGCGGAACGAGCAGTACTTC.